What follows are 14 T cell receptor beta chains derived from one specimen sequenced in a study of control samples from healthy donors and cancer patients. TCRdb's table, derived via immunoSEQ multiplex PCR, lists solely in-frame clones and lacks some. The sample lists roughly 130,000 clones, more than 85% occurring once. Specimen: blood. The source of these receptors is a man younger than 35 in good health.

J is TRBJ1-5 and V is TRBV6-1; a possible D gene is TRBD1 (6 bases). The length of the CDR3 is 16 residues. The V and J ends lost 3 bases and 2 bases respectively, with 14 bases between them. Germline CDR1 and CDR2: MNHNS and SASEGT. The CDR3 nucleotides are TGTGCCAGCAGTGATGAATGGGGGCGCGGCAATCAGCCCCAGCATTTT. Translation: CASSDEWGRGNQPQHF.

The V and J genes are TRBV6-5 and TRBJ1-2; no clear D. Trimming took off 0 bases at V and 4 bases at J, with 9 bases between the two ends. The V gene's germline CDR1 is MNHEY and CDR2 SVGAGI. The CDR3 is 14 amino acids. The CDR3 DNA reads as TGTGCCAGCAGTTACTCAGCGTGGGCCTATGGCTACACCTTC. Protein product: CASSYSAWAYGYTF.

This chain's CDR3 is CASSTRIRGYTF. CDR3 nucleotide sequence: TGTGCCAGCAGTACAAGGATTAGGGGCTACACCTTC. The rearrangement uses TRBV12-3 or TRBV12-4 and TRBJ1-2; D is uncertain. V was clipped by 5 bases and J by 8 bases, with 12 bases between them. This CDR3 spans 12 amino acids.

This clone was found once. This chain's CDR3 is CAITLRVNTEAFF. The CDR3 DNA is TGTGCCATCACTCTCAGGGTGAACACTGAAGCTTTCTTT. The chain employs TRBV2 and TRBJ1-1, with D possibly matching TRBD1 (5 bases). This CDR3 has 13 amino acids. Trimming left V 10 bases short and J 0 bases short, with 12 bases between. Germline CDR1 and CDR2: SNHLY and FYNNEI.

The chain couples TRBV4-1 to TRBJ2-1; D gene unclear. The V gene lost 4 bases and the J gene lost 7 bases, with 5 bases spanning the gap. Germline loops: CDR1 MGHRA, CDR2 YSYEKL. This CDR3 comprises 11 residues. The CDR3 bases are TGCGCCAGCAGCCCCCTGAATGAGCAGTTCTTC. Amino acid sequence: CASSPLNEQFF.

This clone turned up a few times. The genes are TRBV18 and TRBJ1-5; 9 positions agree with TRBD1. CDR1 KGHSH and CDR2 LQKENI come from the germline V gene. V shed 6 bases and J 3 bases; nucleotides not matched to a gene: 12. This CDR3 spans 17 amino acids. CDR3 sequence (DNA): TGTGCCAGCTCGATACTTGGGACAGGGAGGGACAATCAGCCCCAGCATTTT. Encoded protein: CASSILGTGRDNQPQHF.

The rearrangement uses TRBV11-2 and TRBJ2-5, with 10 nucleotides matching TRBD2. The CDR3 runs 15 residues. The V gene's germline CDR1 is SGHAT and CDR2 FQNNGV. Trimming removed 1 base from V and 2 bases from J; junction bases left unmatched: 1. In nucleotides, the CDR3 is TGTGCCAGCAGCTTAGTAGCGGGGGGTCAAGAGACCCAGTACTTC. It encodes CASSLVAGGQETQYF.

The CDR3 bases are TGTGCCAGCAGCCAACAAACAGGGGCGAATGGCTACACCTTC. This codes for CASSQQTGANGYTF. The V call is TRBV3-1 (or the pseudogene TRBV3-2), the J call TRBJ1-2, with 7 bases aligning to TRBD1. This CDR3 comprises 14 residues. V lost 2 bases to trimming and J lost 6 bases; unmatched junction nucleotides: 6. Looked up from germline, CDR1 is LGHDT and CDR2 is YNNKEL (reference sequence).

This CDR3 is CASSQVLGALPQSTYEQYF. DNA of the CDR3: TGCGCCAGCAGCCAAGTTCTGGGGGCCCTCCCGCAGTCAACCTACGAGCAGTACTTC. The chain links TRBV4-1 to TRBJ2-7; D possibly corresponds to TRBD1 (6 bases). The germline V gene has CDR1 MGHRA and CDR2 YSYEKL. The V end lost 1 base, the J end lost 2 bases, and 24 bases lay between the germline ends. This CDR3 is 19 amino acids long.

The chain combines TRBV29-1 with TRBJ2-1; D is perhaps TRBD2 (5 bases). V shed 1 base and J shed 8 bases, with 9 bases lying between them. Germline CDR1 SQVTM, CDR2 ANQGSEA. The CDR3 consists of 12 residues. Here the CDR3 reads CSVEGTLDEQFF. The CDR3 DNA reads TGCAGCGTTGAAGGGACTTTAGATGAGCAGTTCTTC.

This CDR3 is CASSRGTEETQYF. The CDR3 coding sequence is TGTGCCAGCAGCCGCGGGACAGAAGAGACCCAGTACTTC. The chain couples TRBV7-3 to TRBJ2-5; D possibly corresponds to TRBD1 (7 bases). Germline CDR1 SGHTA, CDR2 FQGTGA. There are 13 residues in the CDR3. Trimming took off 5 bases at V and 3 bases at J, with 10 bases between the two ends.

This clone was counted once. V gene TRBV5-1 combines with J gene TRBJ1-4; possible D gene TRBD1, 5 bases. Trimming stripped 2 bases from V and 8 bases from J, with 19 bases between. The germline CDR1 and CDR2 sequences are SGHRS and YFSETQ. The CDR3 has 16 residues. CDR3 region: CASSFGRRESQEKLFF. The CDR3 coding sequence is TGCGCCAGCAGCTTTGGCCGCAGGGAGAGTCAGGAAAAACTGTTTTTT.

V gene TRBV5-1 combines with J gene TRBJ1-3; a possible D gene is TRBD1 (5 bases). Germline V gene data show CDR1 as SGHRS and CDR2 as YFSETQ. The CDR3 totals 17 residues. Deletions cut 0 bases from V and 0 bases from J, with 13 bases between. The CDR3 reads CASSLGWGGNSGNTIYF. CDR3 nucleotide sequence: TGCGCCAGCAGCTTGGGCTGGGGCGGCAACTCTGGAAACACCATATATTTT.

CDR3 amino acids: CASSEATGLPFQPQHF. The DNA of the CDR3 is TGTGCCAGCAGTGAAGCGACAGGGTTGCCGTTTCAGCCCCAGCATTTT. The genes are TRBV6-1 and TRBJ1-5, with 7 bases fitting TRBD1. With V trimmed by 0 bases and J by 6 bases, 8 bases remained unmatched. The V gene's germline CDR1 is MNHNS and CDR2 SASEGT. CDR3 size: 16 residues.